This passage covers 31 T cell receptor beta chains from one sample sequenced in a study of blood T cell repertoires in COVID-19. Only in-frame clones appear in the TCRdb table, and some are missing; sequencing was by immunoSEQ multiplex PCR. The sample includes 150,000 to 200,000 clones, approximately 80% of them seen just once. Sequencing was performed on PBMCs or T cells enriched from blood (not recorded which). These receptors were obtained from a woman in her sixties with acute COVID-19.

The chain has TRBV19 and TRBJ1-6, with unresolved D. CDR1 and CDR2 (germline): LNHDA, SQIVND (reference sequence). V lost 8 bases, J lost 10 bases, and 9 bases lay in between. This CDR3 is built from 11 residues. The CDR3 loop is CASGEESPLHF. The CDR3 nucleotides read TGTGCCAGTGGCGAGGAATCACCCCTCCACTTT.

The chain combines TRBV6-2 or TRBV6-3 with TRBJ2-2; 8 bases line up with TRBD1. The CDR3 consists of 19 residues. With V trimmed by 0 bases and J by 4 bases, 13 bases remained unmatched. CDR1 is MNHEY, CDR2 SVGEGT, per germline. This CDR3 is CASSYSGKRQGPSTGELFF. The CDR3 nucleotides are TGTGCCAGCAGTTACTCGGGCAAGAGACAGGGGCCGAGCACCGGGGAGCTGTTTTTT.

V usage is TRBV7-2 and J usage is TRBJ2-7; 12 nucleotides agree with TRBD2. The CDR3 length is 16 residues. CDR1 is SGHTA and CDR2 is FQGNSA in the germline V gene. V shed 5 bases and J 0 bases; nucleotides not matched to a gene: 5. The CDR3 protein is CASSPWTSGVSYEQYF. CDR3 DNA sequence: TGTGCCAGCAGCCCGTGGACTAGCGGGGTCTCCTACGAGCAGTACTTC.

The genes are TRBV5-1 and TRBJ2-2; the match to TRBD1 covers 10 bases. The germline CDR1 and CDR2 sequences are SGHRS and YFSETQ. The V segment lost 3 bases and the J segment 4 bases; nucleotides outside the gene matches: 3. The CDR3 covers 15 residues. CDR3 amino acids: CASSWRTGGTGELFF. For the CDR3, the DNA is TGCGCCAGCAGCTGGCGGACAGGGGGCACCGGGGAGCTGTTTTTT.

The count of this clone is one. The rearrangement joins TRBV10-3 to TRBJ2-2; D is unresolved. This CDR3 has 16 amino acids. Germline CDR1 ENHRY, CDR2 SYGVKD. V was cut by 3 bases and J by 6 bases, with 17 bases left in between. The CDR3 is CAISDGTARSPGELFF. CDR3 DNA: TGTGCCATCAGTGACGGTACAGCTCGAAGTCCCGGGGAGCTGTTTTTT.

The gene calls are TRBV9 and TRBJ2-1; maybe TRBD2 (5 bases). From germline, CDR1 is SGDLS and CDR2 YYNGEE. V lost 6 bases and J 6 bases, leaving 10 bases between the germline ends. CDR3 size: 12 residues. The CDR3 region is CASTLEGNEQFF. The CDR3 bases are TGTGCCAGCACGTTAGAGGGCAATGAGCAGTTCTTC.

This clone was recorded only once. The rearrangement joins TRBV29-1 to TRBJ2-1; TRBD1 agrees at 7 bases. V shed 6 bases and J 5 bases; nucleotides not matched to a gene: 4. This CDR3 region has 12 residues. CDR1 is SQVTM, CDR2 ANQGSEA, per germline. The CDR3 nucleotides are TGCAGCGTCGCGGACAGGCACAATGAGCAGTTCTTC. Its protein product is CSVADRHNEQFF.

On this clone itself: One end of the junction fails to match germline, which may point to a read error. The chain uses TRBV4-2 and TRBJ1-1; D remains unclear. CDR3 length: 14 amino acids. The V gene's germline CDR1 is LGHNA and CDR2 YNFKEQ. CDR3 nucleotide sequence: TGTGCCAGCAGCCAAGACTCCGCGAACCCTGAAGCTTTCTTT. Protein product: CASSQDSANPEAFF.

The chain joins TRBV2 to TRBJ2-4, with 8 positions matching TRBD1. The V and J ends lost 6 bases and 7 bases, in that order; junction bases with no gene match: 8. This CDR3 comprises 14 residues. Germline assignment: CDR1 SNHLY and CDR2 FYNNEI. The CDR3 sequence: CASSVDREANIQYF. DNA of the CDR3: TGTGCCAGCAGCGTGGACAGGGAGGCGAACATTCAGTACTTC.

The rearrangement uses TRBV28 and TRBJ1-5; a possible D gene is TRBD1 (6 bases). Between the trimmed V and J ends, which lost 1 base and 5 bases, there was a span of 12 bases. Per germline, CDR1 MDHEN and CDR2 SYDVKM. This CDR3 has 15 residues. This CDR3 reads CASSLSLGGHQPQHF. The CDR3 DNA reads TGTGCCAGCAGTTTATCCCTTGGGGGCCATCAGCCCCAGCATTTT.

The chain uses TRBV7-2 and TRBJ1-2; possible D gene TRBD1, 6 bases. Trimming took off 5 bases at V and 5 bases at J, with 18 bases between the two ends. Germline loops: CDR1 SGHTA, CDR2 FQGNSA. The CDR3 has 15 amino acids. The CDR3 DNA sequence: TGTGCCAGCAGCCCATTGGGGGGGGGCGGATATGGCTACACCTTC. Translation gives CASSPLGGGGYGYTF. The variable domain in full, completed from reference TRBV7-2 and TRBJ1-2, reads GAGVSQSPSNKVTEKGKDVELRCDPISGHTALYWYRQSLGQGLEFLIYFQGNSAPDKSGLPSDRFSAERTGGSVSTLTIQRTQQEDSAVYLCASSPLGGGGYGYTFGSGTRLTVV.

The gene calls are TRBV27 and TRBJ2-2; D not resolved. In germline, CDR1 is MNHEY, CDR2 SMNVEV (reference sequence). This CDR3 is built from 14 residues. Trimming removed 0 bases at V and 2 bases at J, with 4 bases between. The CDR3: CASSLSRNTGELFF. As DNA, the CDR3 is TGTGCCAGCAGTTTATCCAGAAACACCGGGGAGCTGTTTTTT.

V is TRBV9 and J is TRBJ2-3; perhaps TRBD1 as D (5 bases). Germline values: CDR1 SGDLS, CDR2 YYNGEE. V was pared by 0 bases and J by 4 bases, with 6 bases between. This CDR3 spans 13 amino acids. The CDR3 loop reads CASSVEGPDTQYF. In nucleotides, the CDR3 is TGTGCCAGCAGCGTAGAGGGGCCAGATACGCAGTATTTT.

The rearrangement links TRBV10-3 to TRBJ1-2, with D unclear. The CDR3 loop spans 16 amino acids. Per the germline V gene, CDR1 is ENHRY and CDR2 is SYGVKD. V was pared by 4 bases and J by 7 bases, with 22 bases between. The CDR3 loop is CAISGREGISAPGYTF. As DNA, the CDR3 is TGTGCCATCAGTGGTCGGGAGGGCATCTCAGCGCCTGGCTACACCTTC.

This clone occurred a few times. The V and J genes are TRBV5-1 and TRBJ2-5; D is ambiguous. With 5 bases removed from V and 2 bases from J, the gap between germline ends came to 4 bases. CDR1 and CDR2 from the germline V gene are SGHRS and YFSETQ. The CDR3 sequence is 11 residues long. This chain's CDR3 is CASSRQETQYF. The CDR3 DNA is TGCGCCAGCAGTAGACAAGAGACCCAGTACTTC.

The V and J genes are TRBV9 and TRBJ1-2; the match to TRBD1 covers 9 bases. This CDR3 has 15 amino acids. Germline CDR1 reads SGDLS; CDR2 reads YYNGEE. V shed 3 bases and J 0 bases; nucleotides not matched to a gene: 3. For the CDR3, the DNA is TGTGCCAGCAGCGACGGACAGGGGTCTAACTATGGCTACACCTTC. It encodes CASSDGQGSNYGYTF. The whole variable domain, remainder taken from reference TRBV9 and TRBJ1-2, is DSGVTQTPKHLITATGQRVTLRCSPRSGDLSVYWYQQSLDQGLQFLIQYYNGEERAKGNILERFSAQQFPDLHSELNLSSLELGDSALYFCASSDGQGSNYGYTFGSGTRLTVV.

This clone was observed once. Written as DNA, the CDR3 is TGTGCCAGCAGCGGCGGGACAGTGAACACCGGGGAGCTGTTTTTT. Amino acids: CASSGGTVNTGELFF. V usage is TRBV9 and J usage is TRBJ2-2, with a possible D match to TRBD1 (7 bases). Germline V CDR1 and CDR2: SGDLS, YYNGEE. CDR3 length equals 15 residues. Trimming cost V 3 bases and J 1 base, with 10 bases left between them.

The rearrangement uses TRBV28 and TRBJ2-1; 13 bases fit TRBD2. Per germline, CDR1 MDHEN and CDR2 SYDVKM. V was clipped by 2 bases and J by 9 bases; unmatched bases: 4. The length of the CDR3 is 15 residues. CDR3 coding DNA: TGTGCCAGCAGTTTAGGGACTAGCGGGAAGGGTGAGCAGTTCTTC. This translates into CASSLGTSGKGEQFF.

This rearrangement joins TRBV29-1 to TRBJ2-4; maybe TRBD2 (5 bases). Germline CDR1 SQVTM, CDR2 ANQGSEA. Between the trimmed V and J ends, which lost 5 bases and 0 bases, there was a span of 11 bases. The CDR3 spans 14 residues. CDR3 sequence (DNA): TGCAGCGTTAATGGACGGGAAGCCAAAAACATTCAGTACTTC. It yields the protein CSVNGREAKNIQYF.

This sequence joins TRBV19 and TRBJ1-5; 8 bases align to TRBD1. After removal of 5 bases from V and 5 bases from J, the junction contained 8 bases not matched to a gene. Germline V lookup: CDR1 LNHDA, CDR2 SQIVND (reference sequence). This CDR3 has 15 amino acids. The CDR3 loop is CASSPWNRGYQPQHF. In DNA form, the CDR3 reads TGTGCCAGTAGTCCCTGGAACAGGGGGTATCAGCCCCAGCATTTT.

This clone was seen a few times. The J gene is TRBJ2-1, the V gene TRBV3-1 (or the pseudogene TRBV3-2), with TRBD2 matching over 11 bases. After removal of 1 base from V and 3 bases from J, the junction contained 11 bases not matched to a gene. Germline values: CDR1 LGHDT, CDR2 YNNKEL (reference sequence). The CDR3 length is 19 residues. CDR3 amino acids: CASSQVRLAGGHRYNEQFF. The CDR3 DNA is TGTGCCAGCAGCCAAGTTAGGCTAGCGGGGGGTCATCGCTACAATGAGCAGTTCTTC.

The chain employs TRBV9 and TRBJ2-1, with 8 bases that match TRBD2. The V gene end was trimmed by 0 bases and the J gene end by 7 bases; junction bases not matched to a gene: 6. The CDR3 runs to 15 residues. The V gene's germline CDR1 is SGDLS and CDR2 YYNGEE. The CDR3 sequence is CASSVGTGGPNEQFF. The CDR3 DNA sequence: TGTGCCAGCAGCGTAGGAACGGGAGGGCCGAATGAGCAGTTCTTC. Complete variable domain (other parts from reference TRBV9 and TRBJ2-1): DSGVTQTPKHLITATGQRVTLRCSPRSGDLSVYWYQQSLDQGLQFLIQYYNGEERAKGNILERFSAQQFPDLHSELNLSSLELGDSALYFCASSVGTGGPNEQFFGPGTRLTVL.

The CDR3 spells CASSLGDSLSSPLHF. CDR3 DNA: TGTGCCAGCAGCTTAGGGGACAGTCTCTCTTCACCCCTCCACTTT. The chain uses TRBV7-2 and TRBJ1-6; 7 bases map to TRBD1. The length of the CDR3 is 15 residues. CDR1 and CDR2 from the germline V gene are SGHTA and FQGNSA. The ends lost 1 base at V and 9 bases at J; junction bases unmatched: 6. The full variable domain, with the rest looked up from reference TRBV7-2 and TRBJ1-6, is GAGVSQSPSNKVTEKGKDVELRCDPISGHTALYWYRQSLGQGLEFLIYFQGNSAPDKSGLPSDRFSAERTGGSVSTLTIQRTQQEDSAVYLCASSLGDSLSSPLHFGNGTRLTVT.

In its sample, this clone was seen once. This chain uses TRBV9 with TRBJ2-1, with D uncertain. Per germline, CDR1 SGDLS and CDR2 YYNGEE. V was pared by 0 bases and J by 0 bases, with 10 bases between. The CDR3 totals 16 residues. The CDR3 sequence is CASSVVHTSSYNEQFF. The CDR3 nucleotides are TGTGCCAGCAGCGTAGTCCATACGAGCTCCTACAATGAGCAGTTCTTC.

CDR3 sequence: CASGLLGGYGYTF. In DNA form, the CDR3 reads TGTGCCAGCGGTCTCTTGGGGGGCTATGGCTACACCTTC. The J gene is TRBJ1-2, the V gene TRBV28; weak D call: TRBD1 (5 bases). The V gene lost 8 bases and the J gene lost 4 bases, with 14 bases spanning the gap. CDR3 size: 13 residues. The germline CDR1 and CDR2 sequences are MDHEN and SYDVKM.

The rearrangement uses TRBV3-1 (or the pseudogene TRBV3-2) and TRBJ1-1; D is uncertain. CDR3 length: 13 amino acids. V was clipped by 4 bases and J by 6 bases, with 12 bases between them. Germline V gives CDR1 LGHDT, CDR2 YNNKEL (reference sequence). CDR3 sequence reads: CASSPRGSAEAFF. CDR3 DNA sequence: TGTGCCAGCAGCCCCCGAGGGAGCGCTGAAGCTTTCTTT.

The CDR3 here is CASRLKSGGNTDTQYF. For the CDR3, the DNA is TGTGCCAGTAGGCTTAAATCAGGGGGCAACACAGATACGCAGTATTTT. The chain combines TRBV19 with TRBJ2-3; 8 bases are shared with TRBD1. The germline V gene has CDR1 LNHDA and CDR2 SQIVND (reference sequence). This CDR3 has 16 amino acids. Germline trimming cut 6 bases from V and 2 bases from J; bases unmatched to any gene: 10. The full variable domain, with the rest looked up from reference TRBV19 and TRBJ2-3, is DGGITQSPKYLFRKEGQNVTLSCEQNLNHDAMYWYRQDPGQGLRLIYYSQIVNDFQKGDIAEGYSVSREKKESFPLTVTSAQKNPTAFYLCASRLKSGGNTDTQYFGPGTRLTVL.

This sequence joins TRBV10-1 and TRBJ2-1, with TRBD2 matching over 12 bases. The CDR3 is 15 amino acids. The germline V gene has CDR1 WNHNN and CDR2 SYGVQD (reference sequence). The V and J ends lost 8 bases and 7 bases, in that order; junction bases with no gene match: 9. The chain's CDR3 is CASGPGLAGENEQFF. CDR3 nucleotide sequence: TGCGCCAGCGGACCGGGACTAGCGGGTGAGAATGAGCAGTTCTTC.

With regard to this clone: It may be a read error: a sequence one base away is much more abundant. The CDR3 loop reads CASGDRNTEAFF. DNA for the CDR3: TGTGCCAGCGGGGACAGAAACACTGAAGCTTTCTTT. The chain has TRBV19 and TRBJ1-1; TRBD1 aligns across 7 bases. Germline V gene data show CDR1 as LNHDA and CDR2 as SQIVND (reference sequence). Unmatched junction bases numbered 3, after V lost 9 bases and J lost 2 bases. The CDR3 spans 12 residues. Full variable domain (rest looked up from reference TRBV19 and TRBJ1-1): DGGITQSPKYLFRKEGQNVTLSCEQNLNHDAMYWYRQDPGQGLRLIYYSQIVNDFQKGDIAEGYSVSREKKESFPLTVTSAQKNPTAFYLCASGDRNTEAFFGQGTRLTVV.

The DNA for the CDR3 is TGTGCCAGCAGCTTCAGGGGCGCGGAGACCCAGTACTTC. As protein: CASSFRGAETQYF. The chain has TRBV5-4 and TRBJ2-5; maybe TRBD1 (6 bases). Germline V gene data show CDR1 as SGHNT and CDR2 as YYREEE (reference sequence). This CDR3 has 13 amino acids. The ends were cut back, 2 bases at V and 5 bases at J, with 10 bases in the middle.

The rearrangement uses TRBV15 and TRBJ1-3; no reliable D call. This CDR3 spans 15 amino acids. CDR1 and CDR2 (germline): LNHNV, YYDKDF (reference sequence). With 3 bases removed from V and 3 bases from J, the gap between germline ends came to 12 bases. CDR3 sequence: CATSREGLFGNTIYF. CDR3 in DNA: TGTGCCACCAGCAGGGAGGGCCTTTTTGGAAACACCATATATTTT.